The source of this T cell receptor beta chain is a study of blood T cell repertoires in COVID-19. Turning to the study itself: Acute-phase and convalescent COVID-19 samples originated in the United States, Italy and Spain. Nucleic acid was either cDNA or gDNA, and it came from T cells, B-cell-depleted T cells, or PBMCs.

CDR1 MNHEY and CDR2 SVGAGI come from the germline V gene. CDR3 size: 13 residues. Losses at the gene ends were 10 bases for V and 1 base for J; bases not matched to a gene: 3. Original methodology: Amplification of reference gene primers provided the estimated nucleated cell counts. Sequencing used immunoSEQ multiplex PCR; TCRdb keeps in-frame clones, though not all of them. V and J calls and clone size come straight from that table; D and trimming were deduced from the DNA. The data contain 120,000 to 150,000 clones, around nine tenths of them singletons. This chain uses TRBV6-5 with TRBJ2-7; TRBD1 matches 11 bases. The sample was peripheral blood. The clonotype was recovered from a woman aged 40 to 50 with acute or convalescent COVID-19. The CDR3 region has the DNA TGTGCCACAGGACAGGGGGCTTCCTACGAGCAGTACTTC. Encoded protein: CATGQGASYEQYF.